This passage covers 17 T cell receptor beta chains from one sample sequenced in a study of prognosis after radiotherapy for stage I lung cancer. Amplicons of TCR beta CDR3 were generated from genomic DNA by two-round multiplex PCR. Round one of PCR was performed, and it used primers specific to each TRBV and TRBJ gene. TCRdb independently ran MiXCR on the multiplex PCR reads; one entry per CDR3 protein. The sample lists roughly 30,000 distinct CDR3 sequences; around two fifths were seen once. This specimen was PBMCs, taken before or after stereotactic body radiation therapy (not recorded which). The receptors derive from a donor over 45 with non-small cell lung cancer.

At least ten counts were recorded for this clonotype. This chain connects TRBV15 to TRBJ1-1, with TRBD1 matching over 8 bases. V lost 0 bases, J lost 12 bases, and 6 bases stayed unmatched. CDR1 is LNHNV and CDR2 is YYDKDF in the germline V gene (reference sequence). The CDR3 has 13 amino acids. CDR3 sequence (DNA): TGTGCCACCAGCAGAGATAAAACAGGGGGAACTTTCTTT. It specifies CATSRDKTGGTFF.

This clonotype has a count of ten or more. The rearrangement links TRBV27 to TRBJ1-1; D call uncertain. V was cut by 2 bases and J by 1 base, with 11 bases left in between. CDR1 and CDR2 (germline): MNHEY, SMNVEV (reference sequence). This CDR3 is 15 amino acids long. CDR3 in amino acids: CASSLTAAGNTEAFF. The CDR3 DNA sequence: TGTGCCAGCAGTTTAACCGCGGCGGGGAACACTGAAGCTTTCTTT.

Of note for this clonotype: Possible read error: a much larger clone is one base away. The chain is built from TRBV5-1 and TRBJ2-5; D gene ambiguous. The CDR3 length is 13 residues. V lost 2 bases and J lost 5, with 10 bases in between. Germline lookup yields CDR1 SGHRS and CDR2 YFSETQ. For the CDR3, the DNA is TGCGCCAGCAGCTTCGGTGCCTCGGAGACCCAGTACTTC. It codes for CASSFGASETQYF. The variable domain in full, completed from reference TRBV5-1 and TRBJ2-5, reads KAGVTQTPRYLIKTRGQQVTLSCSPISGHRSVSWYQQTPGQGLQFLFEYFSETQRNKGNFPGRFSGRQFSNSRSEMNVSTLELGDSALYLCASSFGASETQYFGPGTRLLVL.

This clonotype was observed once. This chain links TRBV6-2 or TRBV6-3 with TRBJ1-6; 9 bases are a match to TRBD1. The CDR3 loop spans 14 amino acids. Looked up from germline, CDR1 is MNHEY and CDR2 is SVGEGT. V shed 6 bases and J 10 bases; nucleotides not matched to a gene: 7. This chain's CDR3 is CASRPGQGGSPLHF. The CDR3 coding sequence is TGTGCCAGCAGGCCGGGACAGGGTGGATCACCCCTCCACTTT.

This clonotype appeared many times. The chain combines TRBV24-1 with TRBJ2-7, with D tentatively TRBD1 (5 bases). Per germline, CDR1 KGHDR and CDR2 SFDVKD. The CDR3 is 16 residues long. Trimming removed 0 bases at V and 4 bases at J, with 15 bases between. DNA for the CDR3: TGTGCCACCAGTGATTTGGGGGCCCCTATTTCTTACGAGCAGTACTTC. Its protein is CATSDLGAPISYEQYF.

The DNA for the CDR3 is TGTGCCAGCAGCCAAGATCGGTGGAGGTACCAAGAGACCCAGTACTTC. This gives the protein CASSQDRWRYQETQYF. V and J are TRBV14 and TRBJ2-5; perhaps TRBD2 as D (5 bases). There are 16 residues in the CDR3. The ends were cut back, 0 bases at V and 0 bases at J, with 11 bases in the middle. From germline, CDR1 is SGHDN and CDR2 FVKESK.

A word on this clonotype: A much more abundant neighbour one base away suggests this may be a read error. The J gene is TRBJ2-7, the V gene TRBV10-3, with D possibly being TRBD2 (7 bases). There are 13 residues in the CDR3. From germline, CDR1 is ENHRY and CDR2 SYGVKD. CDR3 nucleotides: TGTTCCATCGCGGGGGCCTACTCCTACGAGCAGTACTTC. Translation gives CSIAGAYSYEQYF.

This clonotype occurred many times. The chain links TRBV2 to TRBJ2-3; 7 bases map to TRBD1. The CDR3 is 15 amino acids. Germline V CDR1 and CDR2: SNHLY, FYNNEI. V trimming: 6 bases; J trimming: 1 base; junction bases outside the gene matches: 7. CDR3 in DNA: TGTGCCAGCAGGATGACAGGGATTGGCACAGATACGCAGTATTTT. Its translation: CASRMTGIGTDTQYF.

This clonotype is medium-sized within its sample. The chain employs TRBV28 and TRBJ2-7, with 7 nucleotides matching TRBD2. The CDR3 loop spans 13 amino acids. V was clipped by 7 bases and J by 6 bases; unmatched bases: 9. From germline, CDR1 is MDHEN and CDR2 SYDVKM. CDR3 nucleotides: TGTGCCAGCATGGAGAGCGGGAATGCCGAGCAGTACTTC. Translated: CASMESGNAEQYF.

This clonotype was counted many times. The V and J genes are TRBV11-2 and TRBJ2-1, with 16 positions matching TRBD2. The CDR3 contains 17 residues. Germline-derived CDR1 and CDR2 are SGHAT and FQNNGV. J was trimmed by 9 bases and V by 6 bases; bases with no gene match: 11. CDR3: CASRGTSGRAVGGEQFF. The CDR3 region has the DNA TGTGCCAGCAGAGGGACTAGCGGGAGGGCCGTAGGAGGTGAGCAGTTCTTC.

In the case of this clonotype: A far larger clone is only one base removed, so a read error is likely. The V gene is TRBV6-1, the J gene TRBJ2-5, with 11 nucleotides matching TRBD2. The J call could be wrong; TRBJ2-1 is a better fit for the DNA end. This CDR3 has 19 residues. CDR1 MNHNS and CDR2 SASEGT come from the germline V gene. The CDR3 DNA reads TGTGCCAGCCGCCTGATAGGGAATAGCGGGAGGGACCATCGCAATGAGCAGTTCTTC. The encoded protein is CASRLIGNSGRDHRNEQFF.

V gene TRBV19 combines with J gene TRBJ2-3, with 7 bases aligning to TRBD1. This CDR3 has 16 amino acids. The junction had 14 bases not matched to a gene; V was cut back by 7 bases and J by 4 bases. Germline V gene lookup returns CDR1 LNHDA and CDR2 SQIVND (reference sequence). Written as DNA, the CDR3 is TGTGCCAGTACTCCTTTGACAGGGCCGGCCCCAGATACGCAGTATTTT. Its translation is CASTPLTGPAPDTQYF.

Notes on this clonotype: A read error is possible here, since a much larger clone lies one base away. This chain joins TRBV9 and TRBJ1-3; possibly TRBD1 for D (5 bases). Germline V lookup: CDR1 SGDLS, CDR2 YYNGEE. This CDR3 region has 16 residues. The DNA for the CDR3 is TGTGCCAGCAGCGTAGGCAGGGATTCATCTGGAAACATCATATATTTT. It is translated as CASSVGRDSSGNIIYF.

The table lists this clonotype with many counts. The chain joins TRBV4-1 to TRBJ2-7, with 11 nucleotides matching TRBD1. Germline V gene lookup returns CDR1 MGHRA and CDR2 YSYEKL. V shed 5 bases and J 6 bases; nucleotides not matched to a gene: 12. The CDR3 loop spans 16 amino acids. The CDR3: CASSSPGQGAISEQYF. CDR3 DNA sequence: TGCGCCAGCAGCTCCCCTGGACAGGGGGCGATCAGCGAGCAGTACTTC.

A remark on this clonotype: A far larger clone is one base from this, pointing to a likely read error. The genes are TRBV28 and TRBJ2-1, with a weak D call TRBD2 (5 bases). CDR3 size: 14 residues. Per germline, CDR1 MDHEN and CDR2 SYDVKM. With 5 bases removed from V and 7 bases from J, the gap between germline ends came to 15 bases. Here the CDR3 DNA reads TGTGCCAGCAGTCCCCTGGACTTGGGAAATGAGCAGTTCTTC. This sequence encodes CASSPLDLGNEQFF.

This clonotype was detected ten times or more. The CDR3 region is CASKVRQGNNEKLFF. The CDR3 DNA reads TGTGCCAGCAAGGTCCGGCAGGGAAATAATGAAAAACTGTTTTTT. The gene calls are TRBV2 and TRBJ1-4; D perhaps matches TRBD1 (5 bases). The CDR3 sequence is 15 residues long. Looked up from germline, CDR1 is SNHLY and CDR2 is FYNNEI. V was trimmed by 7 bases and J by 4 bases, leaving 16 bases between them.

The count of this clonotype is one. The chain combines TRBV11-1 with TRBJ2-3; D unresolved. This CDR3 comprises 13 residues. V lost 5 bases to trimming and J lost 6 bases, with 12 bases between them. Per germline, CDR1 SGHAT and CDR2 FQDESV (reference sequence). The CDR3 loop reads CASSRTHGDTQYF. In DNA, the CDR3 is TGTGCCAGCAGCCGGACCCACGGGGATACGCAGTATTTT.